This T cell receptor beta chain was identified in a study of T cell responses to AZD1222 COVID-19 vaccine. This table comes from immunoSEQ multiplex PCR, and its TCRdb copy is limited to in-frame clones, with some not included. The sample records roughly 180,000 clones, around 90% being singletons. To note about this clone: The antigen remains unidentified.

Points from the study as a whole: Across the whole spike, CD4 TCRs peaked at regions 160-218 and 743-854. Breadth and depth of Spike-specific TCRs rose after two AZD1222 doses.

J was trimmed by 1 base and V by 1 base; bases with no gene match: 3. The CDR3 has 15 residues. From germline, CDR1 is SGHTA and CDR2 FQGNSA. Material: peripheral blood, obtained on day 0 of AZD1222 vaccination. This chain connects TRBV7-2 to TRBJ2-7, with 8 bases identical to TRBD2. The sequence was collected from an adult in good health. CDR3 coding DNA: TGTGCCAGCAGCTTAGTGGGCGGGGGGTCCTACGAGCAGTACTTC. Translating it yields CASSLVGGGSYEQYF.